The present TCR beta chain was sequenced within a study of cytomegalovirus exposure and HLA in healthy donors. Study background: Clustering assigned about 80% of the 350 to 450 genotyped donors to the Caucasian-associated ancestry cluster.

Note on this clone: Antigen: not known.

The V gene lost 0 bases and the J gene lost 8 bases, with 7 bases spanning the gap. Germline V CDR1 and CDR2: DFQATT, SNEGSKA (reference sequence). The CDR3 contains 11 residues. The study's findings and limits: It was taken for granted in presence/absence analyses that sequencing depth across donors was roughly uniform.

The PCR had 60 Vbeta and 13 Jbeta primers. Authors' data handling: In a later analysis, the count reached some 73 million unique TCR beta chains, with around 11 million shared. This table comes from immunoSEQ multiplex PCR, and its TCRdb copy is limited to in-frame clones, with some not included. The V and J calls and clone size were taken over from that table, and D and trimming were inferred from the DNA. The table records 160,000 or so clones, about 88% of them present only once. The source is a woman aged 18-35 years in good health and CMV-seronegative. Sequenced material: PBMCs. V usage is TRBV20-1 and J usage is TRBJ1-2, with unresolved D. The CDR3 nucleotides are TGCAGTGCTAGAGATCTTGAGGGCTACACCTTC. Translation gives CSARDLEGYTF.